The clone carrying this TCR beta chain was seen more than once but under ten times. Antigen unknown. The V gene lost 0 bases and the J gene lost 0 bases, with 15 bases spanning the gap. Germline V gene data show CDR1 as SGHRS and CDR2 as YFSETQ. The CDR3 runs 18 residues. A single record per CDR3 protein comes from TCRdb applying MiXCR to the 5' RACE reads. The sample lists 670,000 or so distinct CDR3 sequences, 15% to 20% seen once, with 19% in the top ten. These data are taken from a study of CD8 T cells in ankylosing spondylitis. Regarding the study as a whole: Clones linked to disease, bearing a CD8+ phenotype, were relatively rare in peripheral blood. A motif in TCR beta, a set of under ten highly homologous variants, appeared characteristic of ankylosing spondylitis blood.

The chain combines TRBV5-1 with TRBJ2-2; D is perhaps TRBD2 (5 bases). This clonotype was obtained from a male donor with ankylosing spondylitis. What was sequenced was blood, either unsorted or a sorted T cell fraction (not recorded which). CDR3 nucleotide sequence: TGCGCCAGCAGCTTGGCTGCTTCGGGGTACGCGAACACCGGGGAGCTGTTTTTT. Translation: CASSLAASGYANTGELFF. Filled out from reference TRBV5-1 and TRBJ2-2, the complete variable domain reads KAGVTQTPRYLIKTRGQQVTLSCSPISGHRSVSWYQQTPGQGLQFLFEYFSETQRNKGNFPGRFSGRQFSNSRSEMNVSTLELGDSALYLCASSLAASGYANTGELFFGEGSRLTVL.